This entry features one T cell receptor beta chain sequence. This entry is derived from a study of metastatic and nonmetastatic thyroid tumors. This CDR3 has 15 amino acids. V lost 3 bases, J lost 7 bases, and 18 bases lay in between. CDR1 is LNHDA, CDR2 SQIVND, per germline (reference sequence). Thyroid surgery had not been preceded by any treatment in any patient. TCRdb re-called the PCR reads through MiXCR. Among some 40,000 clones listed, 13% were seen once. Source material: blood. V gene TRBV19 combines with J gene TRBJ1-2, with D tentatively TRBD1 (6 bases). This TCR was recovered from a female donor with papillary thyroid cancer or a benign thyroid nodule (not recorded which). Some clones in this sample may be carry-over from other donors' samples. The CDR3 protein is CASSIWGSQGSGYTF. Written as DNA, the CDR3 is TGTGCCAGTAGTATCTGGGGTTCACAGGGTTCTGGCTACACCTTC.